This T cell receptor (beta chain) appears in the sequencing data of a study of PD-1 blockade in classical Hodgkin lymphoma. Method: immunoSEQ multiplex PCR; TCRdb's copy keeps in-frame clones and lacks some. The sample includes 40,000 to 45,000 clones, over 75% of them seen just once. Each patient relapsed following autologous stem cell transplantation, and prior brentuximab vedotin exposure differed. With 3 bases removed from V and 8 bases from J, the gap between germline ends came to 19 bases. CDR1 SGHAT and CDR2 FQNNGV come from the germline V gene. This CDR3 is built from 16 residues. This material consisted of peripheral blood mononuclear cells (PBMCs), taken at baseline. The V and J genes are TRBV11-2 and TRBJ1-4; D call uncertain. The TCR comes from a human donor with classical Hodgkin lymphoma. CDR3 in amino acids: CASSFRGGQVQEKLFF. DNA for the CDR3: TGTGCCAGCAGCTTCCGGGGAGGGCAGGTCCAAGAAAAACTGTTTTTT.